These T cell receptor beta chains were read from a single sample in a study of T cells after posttransplantation cyclophosphamide. The assay was immunoSEQ multiplex PCR, and TCRdb's table has in-frame clones only and misses some. Reported are tens of thousands of clones, none seen only once; the ten largest carry around 7%. Sequenced sample: PBMCs. The receptors here all came from a woman in her fifties or sixties in good health, CMV-negative, and a related stem cell transplant donor. Each CDR3 is given with its conserved first and last residue. The D gene is left open where the match is weak. The listing skips clone size in some rows; elsewhere it reads once, few, many or a size class.

v_call	clone_size	cdr3_length	j_call	d_call	cdr3_nt	cdr3_aa
TRBV27	many	15	TRBJ1-5	TRBD1	TGTGCCAGCAGTGCAATCACAGGGGGCCATCAGCCCCAGCATTTT	CASSAITGGHQPQHF
TRBV5-1	many	17	TRBJ2-5	TRBD2	TGCGCCAGCAGCCCGGGACTAGCGGGAGGGCCAGGAGAGACCCAGTACTTC	CASSPGLAGGPGETQYF
TRBV6-6	many	13	TRBJ2-3	-	TGTGCCAGCACTCGGGGGAGCACAGATACGCAGTATTTT	CASTRGSTDTQYF
TRBV6-5	many	13	TRBJ1-1	-	TGTGCCAGCAGTCGCGGGGAGGGCACTGAAGCTTTCTTT	CASSRGEGTEAFF
TRBV19	many	16	TRBJ2-1	TRBD2	TGTGCCAGTAAGGACCTCCAGCGGGGGACCTACAATGAGCAGTTCTTC	CASKDLQRGTYNEQFF
TRBV9	many	13	TRBJ2-5	-	TGTGCCAGCAGCGTAGCCCTTCGAGAGACCCAGTACTTC	CASSVALRETQYF
TRBV5-1	many	14	TRBJ2-2	TRBD2	TGCGCCAGCAGCTCCAATCTAGCGGGCGGGGAGCTGTTTTTT	CASSSNLAGGELFF
TRBV2	many	13	TRBJ2-7	-	TGTGCCAGCAGGTGGACAGAGTTAAATGAGCAGTACTTC	CASRWTELNEQYF
TRBV18	many	15	TRBJ1-2	-	TGTGCCAGCTCTCCCACGCCCGGACAACCCTATGGCTACACCTTC	CASSPTPGQPYGYTF
TRBV6-5	many	13	TRBJ1-2	TRBD1	TGTGCCAGCAGTTTAAGGGGGCTCTACGGCTACACCTTC	CASSLRGLYGYTF
TRBV7-3	many	15	TRBJ2-5	TRBD2	TGTGCCAGCAGCCTCACTCGGGGGGGCCCGGAGACCCAGTACTTC	CASSLTRGGPETQYF
TRBV5-4	many	18	TRBJ1-2	TRBD1	TGTGCCAGCAGCTTGGTGGGACAGGGGACACTATGGCTGAGCGGCTACACCTTC	CASSLVGQGTLWLSGYTF
TRBV29-1	many	14	TRBJ2-1	-	TGCAGCGCCCGGAGCCCAGGGGAGGGCCATGAGCAGTTCTTC	CSARSPGEGHEQFF
TRBV7-2	many	15	TRBJ1-5	-	TGTGCCAGCAGCTTAGGGGCAGGTACCAATCAGCCCCAGCATTTT	CASSLGAGTNQPQHF
TRBV19	many	15	TRBJ1-5	-	TGTGCCAGTAGTATAGTTGGGGCGAGCAATCAGCCCCAGCATTTT	CASSIVGASNQPQHF
TRBV28	many	16	TRBJ1-5	TRBD1	TGTGCCACTGCTGAGGGGGGACAGGGCAACCATCAGCCCCAGCATTTT	CATAEGGQGNHQPQHF
TRBV25-1	many	13	TRBJ2-1	TRBD1	TGTGCCAGCACTACAGGGGGCGTAGATGAGCAGTTCTTC	CASTTGGVDEQFF
TRBV18	many	14	TRBJ1-1	-	TGTGCCAGCTCACCACTCCCCGGGAACACTGAAGCTTTCTTT	CASSPLPGNTEAFF
TRBV19	many	14	TRBJ1-2	TRBD1	TGTGCCAGTAGCCCCCAGGGGGGCGTCGGAGGCTACACCTTC	CASSPQGGVGGYTF
TRBV7-9	many	16	TRBJ2-4	-	TGTGCCAGCAGCTTAGCCGGGGGACTAGCCAAAAACATTCAGTACTTC	CASSLAGGLAKNIQYF
TRBV15	many	16	TRBJ2-2	TRBD2	TGTGCCACCAGCAGGCCACTAGCGGGAGCTCTCGGGGAGCTGTTTTTT	CATSRPLAGALGELFF
TRBV4-3	many	15	TRBJ2-7	-	TGCGCCAGCAGCCAGGAACTAGTAGAATTCTACGAGCAGTACTTC	CASSQELVEFYEQYF
TRBV6-1	-	15	TRBJ1-6	TRBD1	TGTGCCAGCAGAACGGGACAGGGTGATAATTCACCCCTCCACTTT	CASRTGQGDNSPLHF
TRBV18	many	16	TRBJ1-2	-	TGTGCCAGCTCACCAGACAGAAGGGGATTAGGCTATGGCTACACCTTC	CASSPDRRGLGYGYTF
TRBV21-1	many	15	TRBJ2-5	-	TGTGCCAGCAGCAAAGGGGACAGATACCAAGAGACCCAGTACTTC	CASSKGDRYQETQYF
TRBV5-6	many	16	TRBJ2-5	-	TGTGCCAGCAGCTTCGTTGCAGGGCGAAACCAAGAGACCCAGTACTTC	CASSFVAGRNQETQYF
TRBV5-1	many	16	TRBJ2-2	TRBD2	TGCGCCAGCAGCTCGGGGGGGGCCGCGAACACCGGGGAGCTGTTTTTT	CASSSGGAANTGELFF
TRBV7-2	many	15	TRBJ2-7	TRBD2	TGTGCCAGCAGCTCCCGCGGGGGGCCCTCCTACGAGCAGTACTTC	CASSSRGGPSYEQYF
TRBV7-2	few	15	TRBJ2-1	TRBD2	TGTGCCAGCAGCTTAGCCCGGACTAGTTCATATGAGCAGTTCTTC	CASSLARTSSYEQFF
TRBV19	many	15	TRBJ1-1	TRBD1	TGTGCCAGTAGTACGCGGACAGGGGTGGGGGCTGAAGCTTTCTTT	CASSTRTGVGAEAFF
TRBV9	many	12	TRBJ2-7	-	TGTGCCAGCAGCGTAGAAGAGGGCGAGCAGTACTTC	CASSVEEGEQYF
TRBV28	few	15	TRBJ2-4	-	TGTGCCAGCAGTCCACAGGGTGGAGCCAAAAACATTCAGTACTTC	CASSPQGGAKNIQYF
TRBV6-1	many	13	TRBJ1-1	-	TGTGCCAGCAGGGAGAGGGCGGTCACTGAAGCTTTCTTT	CASRERAVTEAFF
TRBV5-1	many	16	TRBJ1-2	TRBD1	TGCGCCAGCAGCCCGCAGGGACAGGGGAACTTCTATGGCTACACCTTC	CASSPQGQGNFYGYTF
TRBV6-1	many	17	TRBJ2-7	-	TGTGCCAGCAGTGAAAGCAGGGGGCGCGGAGCGGGAAACGAGCAGTACTTC	CASSESRGRGAGNEQYF
TRBV19	many	15	TRBJ1-5	-	TGTGCCAGTAGCACCCCAGGGGACCGCAATCAGCCCCAGCATTTT	CASSTPGDRNQPQHF
TRBV7-9	many	16	TRBJ2-4	-	TGTGCCAGCAGCTTAAAGGAGGGTCTAGCCAAAAACATTCAGTACTTC	CASSLKEGLAKNIQYF
TRBV7-6	many	14	TRBJ2-7	-	TGTGCCAGCAGTCCCAGCGGTGTCTCCTACGAGCAGTACTTC	CASSPSGVSYEQYF
TRBV7-2	-	13	TRBJ2-5	-	TGTGCCAGCAGCTCCGGAACGGAGGGGACCCAGTACTTC	CASSSGTEGTQYF
TRBV30	-	15	TRBJ2-7	-	TGTGCCTGGAGCCCATCGAGAAGCGTCCCCTACGAGCAGTACTTC	CAWSPSRSVPYEQYF
TRBV18	-	14	TRBJ2-7	TRBD2	TGTGCCAGCTCGTTCGGCGGGGGGGCGTACGAGCAGTACTTC	CASSFGGGAYEQYF
TRBV25-1	few	14	TRBJ2-3	TRBD1	TGTGCCACCACCGGGACAGGGGGCACAGATACGCAGTATTTT	CATTGTGGTDTQYF
TRBV11-1	many	14	TRBJ1-2	TRBD1	TGTGCCAGCAGCGCCCGGGACAGGGCCCTAAGATTCACCTTC	CASSARDRALRFTF
TRBV4-2	many	15	TRBJ1-1	-	TGTGCCAGCAGCCAAGCGGGAGCCGCCGACACTGAAGCTTTCTTT	CASSQAGAADTEAFF
TRBV9	many	14	TRBJ2-3	-	TGTGCCAGCAGCGTAGCCACAGGCACAGATACGCAGTATTTT	CASSVATGTDTQYF
TRBV19	many	14	TRBJ2-5	TRBD1	TGTGCCAGTAGCCTACCAGGGGGAGCTGGGACCCAGTACTTC	CASSLPGGAGTQYF
TRBV13	many	13	TRBJ1-1	-	TGTGCCAGCAGCTTAGGGGCGGGTAAGAGAGCTTTCTTT	CASSLGAGKRAFF
TRBV28	-	14	TRBJ2-7	TRBD2	TGTGCCAGCAGACTAGCGGGAGACACCTACGAGCAGTACTTC	CASRLAGDTYEQYF
TRBV30	many	13	TRBJ1-6	-	TGTGGCATTGTAGTGGGCGACAATTCACCCCTCCACTTT	CGIVVGDNSPLHF